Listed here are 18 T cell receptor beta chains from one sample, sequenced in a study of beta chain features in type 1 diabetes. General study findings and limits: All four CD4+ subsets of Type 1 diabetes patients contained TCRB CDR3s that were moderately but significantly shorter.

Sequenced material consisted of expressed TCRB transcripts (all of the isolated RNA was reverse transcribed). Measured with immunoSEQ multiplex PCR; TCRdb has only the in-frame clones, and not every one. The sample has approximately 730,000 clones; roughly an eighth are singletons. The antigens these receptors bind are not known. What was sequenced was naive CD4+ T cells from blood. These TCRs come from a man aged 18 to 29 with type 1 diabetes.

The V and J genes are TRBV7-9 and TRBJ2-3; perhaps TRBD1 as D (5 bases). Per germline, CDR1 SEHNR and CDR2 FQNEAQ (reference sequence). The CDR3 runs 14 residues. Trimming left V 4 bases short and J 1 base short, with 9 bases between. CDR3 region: CASSSDRRTDTQYF. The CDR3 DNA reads TGTGCCAGCAGCTCCGACAGACGCACAGATACGCAGTATTTT.

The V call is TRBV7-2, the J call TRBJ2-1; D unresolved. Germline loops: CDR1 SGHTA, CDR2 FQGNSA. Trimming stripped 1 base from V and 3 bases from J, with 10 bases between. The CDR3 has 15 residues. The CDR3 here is CASSLGKGNYNEQFF. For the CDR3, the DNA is TGTGCCAGCAGCTTAGGGAAAGGGAACTACAATGAGCAGTTCTTC.

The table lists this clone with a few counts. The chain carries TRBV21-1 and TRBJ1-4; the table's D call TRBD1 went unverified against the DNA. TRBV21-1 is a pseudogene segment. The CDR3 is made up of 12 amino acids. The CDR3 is CASSYSGEKLFF. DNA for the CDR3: TGTGCCAGCAGTTATTCAGGGGAAAAACTGTTTTTT.

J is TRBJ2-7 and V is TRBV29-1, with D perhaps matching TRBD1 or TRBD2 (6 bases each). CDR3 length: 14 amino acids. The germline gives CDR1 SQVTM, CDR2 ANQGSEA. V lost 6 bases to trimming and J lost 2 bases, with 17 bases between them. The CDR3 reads CSVGPEGGTYEQYF. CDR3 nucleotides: TGCAGCGTCGGGCCCGAAGGGGGGACCTACGAGCAGTACTTC.

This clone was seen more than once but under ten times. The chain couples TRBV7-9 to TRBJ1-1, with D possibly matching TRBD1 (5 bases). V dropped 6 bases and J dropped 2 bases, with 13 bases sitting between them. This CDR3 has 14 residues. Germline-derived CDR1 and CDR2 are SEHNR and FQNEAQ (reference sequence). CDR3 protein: CASSLQEGNTEAFF. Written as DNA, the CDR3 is TGTGCCAGCAGTTTACAGGAGGGAAACACTGAAGCTTTCTTT.

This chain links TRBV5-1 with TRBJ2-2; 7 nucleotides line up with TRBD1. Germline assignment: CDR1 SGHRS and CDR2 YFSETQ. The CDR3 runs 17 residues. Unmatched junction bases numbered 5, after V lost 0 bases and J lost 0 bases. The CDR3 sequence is CASSLAVGQPNTGELFF. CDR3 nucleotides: TGCGCCAGCAGCTTGGCCGTGGGACAGCCGAACACCGGGGAGCTGTTTTTT. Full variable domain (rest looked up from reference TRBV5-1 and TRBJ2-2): KAGVTQTPRYLIKTRGQQVTLSCSPISGHRSVSWYQQTPGQGLQFLFEYFSETQRNKGNFPGRFSGRQFSNSRSEMNVSTLELGDSALYLCASSLAVGQPNTGELFFGEGSRLTVL.

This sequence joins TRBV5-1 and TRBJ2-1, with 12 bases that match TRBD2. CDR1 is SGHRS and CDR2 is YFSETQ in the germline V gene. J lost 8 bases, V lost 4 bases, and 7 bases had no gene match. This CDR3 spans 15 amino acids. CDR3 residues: CASSQTSGGLYEQFF. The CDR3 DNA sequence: TGCGCCAGCAGCCAAACTAGCGGGGGGCTTTATGAGCAGTTCTTC.

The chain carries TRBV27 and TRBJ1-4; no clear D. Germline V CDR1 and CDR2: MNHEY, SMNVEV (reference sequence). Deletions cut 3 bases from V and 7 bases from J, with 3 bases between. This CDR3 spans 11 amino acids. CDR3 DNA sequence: TGTGCCAGCAGTTTCAGTGAAAAACTGTTTTTT. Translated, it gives CASSFSEKLFF. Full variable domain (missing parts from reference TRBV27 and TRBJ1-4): EAQVTQNPRYLITVTGKKLTVTCSQNMNHEYMSWYRQDPGLGLRQIYYSMNVEVTDKGDVPEGYKVSRKEKRNFPLILESPSPNQTSLYFCASSFSEKLFFGSGTQLSVL.

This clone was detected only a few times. In DNA form, the CDR3 reads TGCAGCGTAAACAGGGGAAAGGAGTACGAGCAGTACTTC. Translating gives CSVNRGKEYEQYF. The gene calls are TRBV29-1 and TRBJ2-7; TRBD1 aligns across 7 bases. This CDR3 region has 13 residues. CDR1 and CDR2 (germline): SQVTM, ANQGSEA. The V and J ends lost 6 bases and 4 bases, in that order; junction bases with no gene match: 9.

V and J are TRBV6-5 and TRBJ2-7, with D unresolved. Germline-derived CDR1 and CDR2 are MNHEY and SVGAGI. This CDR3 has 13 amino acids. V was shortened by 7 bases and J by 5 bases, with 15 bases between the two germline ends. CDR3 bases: TGTGCCAGCACCGACCCGGGTTTCCACGAGCAGTACTTC. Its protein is CASTDPGFHEQYF.

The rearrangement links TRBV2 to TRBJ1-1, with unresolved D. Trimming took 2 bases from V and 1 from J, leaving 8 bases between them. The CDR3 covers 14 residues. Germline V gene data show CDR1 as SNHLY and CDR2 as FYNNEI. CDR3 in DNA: TGTGCCAGCAGTGAACTCTCGGAGAACACTGAAGCTTTCTTT. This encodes CASSELSENTEAFF.

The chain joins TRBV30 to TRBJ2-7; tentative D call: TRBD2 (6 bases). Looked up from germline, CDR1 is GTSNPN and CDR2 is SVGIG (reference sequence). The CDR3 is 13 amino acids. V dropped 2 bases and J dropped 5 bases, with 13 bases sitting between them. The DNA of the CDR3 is TGTGCCTGGAGTTGGGGACTCGGGCACGAGCAGTACTTC. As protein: CAWSWGLGHEQYF.

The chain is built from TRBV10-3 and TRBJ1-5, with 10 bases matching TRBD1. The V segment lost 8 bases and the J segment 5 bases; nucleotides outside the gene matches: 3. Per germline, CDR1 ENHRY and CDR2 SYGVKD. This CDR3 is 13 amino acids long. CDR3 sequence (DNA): TGTGCCATCGCGACAGGGGGCCATCAGCCCCAGCATTTT. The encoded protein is CAIATGGHQPQHF.

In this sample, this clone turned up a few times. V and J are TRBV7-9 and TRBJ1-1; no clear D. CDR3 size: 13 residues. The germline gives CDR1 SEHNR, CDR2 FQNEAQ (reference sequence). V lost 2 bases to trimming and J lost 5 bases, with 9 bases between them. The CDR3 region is CASSLHQETEAFF. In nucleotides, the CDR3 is TGTGCCAGCAGCTTACACCAAGAGACTGAAGCTTTCTTT.

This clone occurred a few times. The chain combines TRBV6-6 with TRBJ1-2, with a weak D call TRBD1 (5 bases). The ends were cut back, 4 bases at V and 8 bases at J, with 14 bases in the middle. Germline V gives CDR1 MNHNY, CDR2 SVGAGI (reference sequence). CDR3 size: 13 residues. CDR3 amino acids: CASSFHLQDGYTF. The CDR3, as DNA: TGTGCCAGCAGTTTCCATCTACAGGACGGCTACACCTTC.

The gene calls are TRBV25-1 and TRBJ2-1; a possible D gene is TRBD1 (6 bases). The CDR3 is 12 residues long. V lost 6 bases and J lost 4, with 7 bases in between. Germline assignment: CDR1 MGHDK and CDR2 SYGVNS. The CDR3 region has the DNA TGTGCCAGCAGCGGACAGTACAATGAGCAGTTCTTC. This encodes CASSGQYNEQFF.

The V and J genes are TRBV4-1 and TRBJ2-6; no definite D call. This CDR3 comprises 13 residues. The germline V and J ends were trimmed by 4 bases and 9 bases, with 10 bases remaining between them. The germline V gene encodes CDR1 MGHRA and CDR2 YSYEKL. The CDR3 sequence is CASSRTLLNVLTF. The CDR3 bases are TGCGCCAGCAGCCGGACCCTACTCAACGTCCTGACTTTC.

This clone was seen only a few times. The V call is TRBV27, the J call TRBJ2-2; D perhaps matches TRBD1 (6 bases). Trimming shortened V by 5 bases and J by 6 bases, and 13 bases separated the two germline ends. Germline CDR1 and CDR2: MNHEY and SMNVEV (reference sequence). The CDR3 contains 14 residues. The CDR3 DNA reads TGTGCCAGCAGTGCCTCTAACAGGGCCGGGGAGCTGTTTTTT. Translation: CASSASNRAGELFF.